Sequencing of this T cell receptor beta chain was carried out in a study of shared clonotypes between healthy human individuals. In regard to this clone: What it binds is unknown.

Study-wide findings and caveats: An anticipated effect of sequencing depth on clonotype sharing among donors was recognized.

V gave up 1 base and J gave up 0 bases; unmatched junction bases: 8. This CDR3 has 20 amino acids. The germline CDR1 and CDR2 sequences are MNHNS and SASEGT. It was into CD45RA+ naive and CD45RA-negative memory subsets that the CD4+ cells were split. The study ran the assay at deep level. Clones were sequenced by immunoSEQ multiplex PCR, and TCRdb holds only the in-frame ones, with some missing. The data contain 2 million to 2.5 million clones, approximately 95% of them seen just once; the ten biggest clones take up around 0.13%. The J gene is TRBJ2-4, the V gene TRBV6-1, with 14 bases fitting TRBD2. What was sequenced was naive CD4+ T cells sorted from blood. Subset denoted: CD45RA+ positively selected. The origin of this receptor is a man between 18 and 29 years old in good health. Here the CDR3 DNA reads TGTGCCAGCAGTGAAGACGGACTAGCGGGGGGCCAACTAGCCAAAAACATTCAGTACTTC. Residues: CASSEDGLAGGQLAKNIQYF.